This entry is about one TCR beta chain. How the authors handled the data: Estimates of nucleated cell counts were drawn from the amplification of reference gene primers. The table came from immunoSEQ multiplex PCR; TCRdb's copy has only in-frame clones and leaves some out. V, J and clone size are those of that table, while D and trimming were read from the DNA. This table has more than 60,000 clones, approximately 86% appearing once. These data are taken from a study of blood T cell repertoires in COVID-19. About the study: From the United States, Italy and Spain came samples of acute and convalescent COVID-19. T cells, B-cell-depleted T cells, or PBMCs provided the cDNA or gDNA that served as material.

One Seattle source followed patients from active infection through their disease course. After removal of 3 bases from V and 6 bases from J, the junction contained 9 bases not matched to a gene. The CDR3 consists of 14 residues. CDR1 SGDLS and CDR2 YYNGEE come from the germline V gene. Sequenced sample: peripheral blood. The clonotype was recovered from a man of 80 years or more with COVID-19, enrolled during active disease. The chain joins TRBV9 to TRBJ2-7, with TRBD1 identical over 7 bases. This chain's CDR3 is CASSASHRQGEQYF. The CDR3 DNA is TGTGCCAGCAGCGCCTCCCACCGACAGGGCGAGCAGTACTTC.